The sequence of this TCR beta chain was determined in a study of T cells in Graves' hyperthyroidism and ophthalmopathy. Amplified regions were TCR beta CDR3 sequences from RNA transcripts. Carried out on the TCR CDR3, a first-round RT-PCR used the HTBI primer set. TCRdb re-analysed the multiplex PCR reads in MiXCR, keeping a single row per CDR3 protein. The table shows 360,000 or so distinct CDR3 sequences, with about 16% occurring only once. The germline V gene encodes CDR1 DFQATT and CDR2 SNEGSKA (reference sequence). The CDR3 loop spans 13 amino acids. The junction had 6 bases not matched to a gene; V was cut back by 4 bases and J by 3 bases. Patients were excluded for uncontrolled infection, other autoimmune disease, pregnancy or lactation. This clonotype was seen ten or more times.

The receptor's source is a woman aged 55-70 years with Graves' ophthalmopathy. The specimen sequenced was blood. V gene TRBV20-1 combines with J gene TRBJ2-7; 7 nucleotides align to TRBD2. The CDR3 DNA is TGCAGTGCTATCAGCGGGATTGGCTACGAGCAGTACTTC. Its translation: CSAISGIGYEQYF.